The present TCR beta chain was sequenced within a study of cytomegalovirus exposure and HLA in healthy donors. Study-level information: Early release data held approximately 81 million unique TCRs from HLA-typed donors.

Germline V lookup: CDR1 LNHNV, CDR2 YYDKDF (reference sequence). The CDR3 has 15 amino acids. V was pared by 4 bases and J by 1 base, with 3 bases of the junction left unmatched. The PCR had 60 Vbeta and 13 Jbeta primers. The method was immunoSEQ multiplex PCR; TCRdb's version includes in-frame clones alone and lacks a portion of them. Of roughly 99,000 clones listed, about 74% are singletons. The sample taken for sequencing was PBMCs. The chain joins TRBV15 to TRBJ1-1; TRBD1 aligns across 10 bases. This TCR derives from a male donor in good health and CMV-seronegative. The CDR3 spells CATSTWDRGNTEAFF. In DNA, the CDR3 is TGTGCCACCAGCACCTGGGACAGGGGGAACACTGAAGCTTTCTTT.